This T cell receptor beta chain was captured by sequencing in a study of OX40 agonist ivuxolimab in advanced cancers. Repertoires were generated with immunoSEQ multiplex PCR, while TCRdb's copy carries only in-frame clones and drops some. This sample yields 70,000 or so clones, of which around nine tenths are seen a single time; roughly 0.64% belongs to the top ten. V lost 0 bases to trimming and J lost 10 bases, with 16 bases between them. Germline V gene sequence: CDR1 MNHEY, CDR2 SMNVEV (reference sequence). This CDR3 has 16 residues. With regard to this clone: Its target is unknown.

Notes on the study in general: Mean expanded clone counts were higher in CD8+ than CD4+ T cells.

The chain is built from TRBV27 and TRBJ1-6; perhaps TRBD1 as D (5 bases). The sequencing used CD4+ or CD8+ T cells sorted from blood, collected in a trial of the OX40 agonist ivuxolimab. This clonotype originated in an adult with an advanced solid tumor such as melanoma, head and neck, liver or kidney cancer. CDR3 sequence reads: CASSLSFGAKHSPLHF. CDR3 coding DNA: TGTGCCAGCAGTTTATCCTTCGGGGCCAAACACTCACCCCTCCACTTT.